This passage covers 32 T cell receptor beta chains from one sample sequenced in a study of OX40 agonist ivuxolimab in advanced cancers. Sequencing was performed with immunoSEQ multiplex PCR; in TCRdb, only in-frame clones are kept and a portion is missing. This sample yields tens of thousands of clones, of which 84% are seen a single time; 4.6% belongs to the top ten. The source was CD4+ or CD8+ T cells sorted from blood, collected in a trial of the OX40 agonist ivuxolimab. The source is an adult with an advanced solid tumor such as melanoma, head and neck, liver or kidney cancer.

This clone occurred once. The CDR3, as DNA: TGTGCCAGCAGTGTAACAGATACGCAGTATTTT. This encodes CASSVTDTQYF. The V call is TRBV2, the J call TRBJ2-3, with D hard to call. The germline V and J ends were trimmed by 4 bases and 3 bases, with 2 bases remaining between them. Looked up from germline, CDR1 is SNHLY and CDR2 is FYNNEI. This CDR3 has 11 amino acids.

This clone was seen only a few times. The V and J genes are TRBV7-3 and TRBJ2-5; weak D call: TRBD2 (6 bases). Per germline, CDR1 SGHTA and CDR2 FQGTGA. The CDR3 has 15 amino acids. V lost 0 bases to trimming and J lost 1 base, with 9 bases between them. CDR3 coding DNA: TGTGCCAGCAGCTTAACCCCGGGAGTCCAAGAGACCCAGTACTTC. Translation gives CASSLTPGVQETQYF.

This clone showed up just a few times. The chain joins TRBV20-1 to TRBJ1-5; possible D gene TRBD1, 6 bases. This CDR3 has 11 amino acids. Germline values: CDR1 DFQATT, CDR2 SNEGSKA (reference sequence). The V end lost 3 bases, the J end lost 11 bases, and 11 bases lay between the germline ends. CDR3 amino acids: CSASRGAAQHF. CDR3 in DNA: TGCAGTGCTAGCCGGGGGGCAGCCCAGCATTTT.

In nucleotides, the CDR3 is TGTGCCAGCAGTTACTCGGCAGGGTACCAGCCCCAGCATTTT. It is translated as CASSYSAGYQPQHF. The chain is built from TRBV6-5 and TRBJ1-5; weak D call: TRBD1 (5 bases). The CDR3 length is 14 residues. V was shortened by 0 bases and J by 7 bases, with 10 bases between the two germline ends. Germline V gene sequence: CDR1 MNHEY, CDR2 SVGAGI.

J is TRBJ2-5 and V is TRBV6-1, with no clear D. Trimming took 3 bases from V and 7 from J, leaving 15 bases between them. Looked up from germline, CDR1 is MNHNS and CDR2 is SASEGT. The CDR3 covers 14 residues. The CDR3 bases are TGTGCCAGCAGTGAGATTTCGTCTCCATCGACCCAGTACTTC. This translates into CASSEISSPSTQYF.

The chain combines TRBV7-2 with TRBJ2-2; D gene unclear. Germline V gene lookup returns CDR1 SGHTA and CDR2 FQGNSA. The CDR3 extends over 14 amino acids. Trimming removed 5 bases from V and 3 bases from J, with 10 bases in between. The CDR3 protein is CASSPRRDTGELFF. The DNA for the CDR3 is TGTGCCAGCAGCCCCAGGCGAGACACCGGGGAGCTGTTTTTT.

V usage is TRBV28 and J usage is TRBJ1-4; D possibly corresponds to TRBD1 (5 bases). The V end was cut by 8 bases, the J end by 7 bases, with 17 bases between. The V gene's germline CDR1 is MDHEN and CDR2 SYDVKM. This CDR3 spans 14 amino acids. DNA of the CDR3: TGTGCCAGCTCCGCTTCGCTGGGGGGTGAAAAACTGTTTTTT. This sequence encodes CASSASLGGEKLFF.

The CDR3 sequence is CASHFSGTASSGNTIYF. CDR3 coding DNA: TGTGCCAGCCACTTCTCAGGGACGGCAAGCTCTGGAAACACCATATATTTT. The chain carries TRBV5-8 and TRBJ1-3, with D possibly being TRBD1 (5 bases). The CDR3 loop spans 17 amino acids. Trimming pared 7 bases from V and 0 bases from J, leaving 20 bases between. Germline assignment: CDR1 SGHTS and CDR2 YDEGEE.

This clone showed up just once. CDR3 region: CASSGQGGYEQFF. CDR3 DNA sequence: TGTGCCAGTAGTGGACAGGGGGGCTATGAGCAGTTCTTC. This chain connects TRBV19 to TRBJ2-1; 10 bases map to TRBD1. The CDR3 is 13 residues long. Losses at the gene ends were 5 bases for V and 8 bases for J; bases not matched to a gene: 3. Germline-derived CDR1 and CDR2 are LNHDA and SQIVND (reference sequence).

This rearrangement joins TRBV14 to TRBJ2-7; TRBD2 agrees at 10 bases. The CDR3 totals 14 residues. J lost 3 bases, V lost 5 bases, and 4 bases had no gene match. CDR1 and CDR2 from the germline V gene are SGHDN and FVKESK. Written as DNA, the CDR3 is TGTGCCAGCAGCACTCGGACTAGCGGCTACGAGCAGTACTTC. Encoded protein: CASSTRTSGYEQYF.

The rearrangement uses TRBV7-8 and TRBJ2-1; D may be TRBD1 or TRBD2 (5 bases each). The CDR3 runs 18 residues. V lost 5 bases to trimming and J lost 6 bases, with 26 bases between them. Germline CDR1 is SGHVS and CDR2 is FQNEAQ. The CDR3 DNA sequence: TGTGCCAGCAGCCACCGACGGTTGGGACGGATTTTCATCAATGAGCAGTTCTTC. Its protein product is CASSHRRLGRIFINEQFF.

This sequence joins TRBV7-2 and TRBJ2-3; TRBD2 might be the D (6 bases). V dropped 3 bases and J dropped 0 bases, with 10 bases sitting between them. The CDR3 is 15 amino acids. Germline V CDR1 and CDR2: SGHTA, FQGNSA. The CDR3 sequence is CASSLDGTSTDTQYF. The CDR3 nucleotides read TGTGCCAGCAGCTTGGACGGGACTAGCACAGATACGCAGTATTTT.

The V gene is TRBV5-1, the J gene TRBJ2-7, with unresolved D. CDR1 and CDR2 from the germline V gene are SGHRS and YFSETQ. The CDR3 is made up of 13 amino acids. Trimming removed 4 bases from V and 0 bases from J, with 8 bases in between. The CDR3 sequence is CASSPRSSYEQYF. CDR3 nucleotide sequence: TGCGCCAGCAGCCCCCGAAGCTCCTACGAGCAGTACTTC.

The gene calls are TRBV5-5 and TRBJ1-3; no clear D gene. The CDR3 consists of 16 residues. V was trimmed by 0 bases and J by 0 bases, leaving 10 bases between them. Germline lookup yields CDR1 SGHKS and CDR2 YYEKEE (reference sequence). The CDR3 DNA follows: TGTGCCAGCAGCTTGGCCGGCGAAGCCTCTGGAAACACCATATATTTT. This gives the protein CASSLAGEASGNTIYF. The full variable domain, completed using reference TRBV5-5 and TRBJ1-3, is DAGVTQSPTHLIKTRGQQVTLRCSPISGHKSVSWYQQVLGQGPQFIFQYYEKEERGRGNFPDRFSARQFPNYSSELNVNALLLGDSALYLCASSLAGEASGNTIYFGEGSWLTVV.

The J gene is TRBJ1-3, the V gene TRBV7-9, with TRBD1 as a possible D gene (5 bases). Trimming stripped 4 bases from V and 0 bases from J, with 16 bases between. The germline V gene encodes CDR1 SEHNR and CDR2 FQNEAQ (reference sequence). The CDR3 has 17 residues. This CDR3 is CASSYPLKGPSGNTIYF. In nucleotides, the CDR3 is TGTGCCAGCAGCTACCCCTTGAAGGGGCCCTCTGGAAACACCATATATTTT.

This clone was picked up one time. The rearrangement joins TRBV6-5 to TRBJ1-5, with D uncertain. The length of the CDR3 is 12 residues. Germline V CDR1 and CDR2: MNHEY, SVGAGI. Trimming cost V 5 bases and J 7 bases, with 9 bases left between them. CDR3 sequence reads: CASSGVEQPQHF. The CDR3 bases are TGTGCCAGCAGTGGGGTAGAGCAGCCCCAGCATTTT.

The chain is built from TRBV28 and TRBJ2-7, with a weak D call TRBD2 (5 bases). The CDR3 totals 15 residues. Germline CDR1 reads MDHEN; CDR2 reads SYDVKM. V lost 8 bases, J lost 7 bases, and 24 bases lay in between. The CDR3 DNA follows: TGTGCCAGCCCCCCCCCGGCTAGCAAGGCCAGGGAGCAGTACTTC. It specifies CASPPPASKAREQYF. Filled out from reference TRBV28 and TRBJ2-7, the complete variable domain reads DVKVTQSSRYLVKRTGEKVFLECVQDMDHENMFWYRQDPGLGLRLIYFSYDVKMKEKGDIPEGYSVSREKKERFSLILESASTNQTSMYLCASPPPASKAREQYFGPGTRLTVT.

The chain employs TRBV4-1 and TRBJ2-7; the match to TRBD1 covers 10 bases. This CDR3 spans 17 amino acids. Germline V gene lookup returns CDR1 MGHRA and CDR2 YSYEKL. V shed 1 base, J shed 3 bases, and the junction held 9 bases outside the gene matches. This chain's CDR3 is CASSQAVTGTGDYEQYF. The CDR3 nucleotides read TGCGCCAGCAGCCAAGCCGTGACCGGGACAGGGGACTACGAGCAGTACTTC.

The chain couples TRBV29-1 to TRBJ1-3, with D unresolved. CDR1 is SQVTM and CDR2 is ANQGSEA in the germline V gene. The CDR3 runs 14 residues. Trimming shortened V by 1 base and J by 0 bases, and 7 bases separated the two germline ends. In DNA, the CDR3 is TGCAGCGTTGAAGGACCGAACTCTGGAAACACCATATATTTT. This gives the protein CSVEGPNSGNTIYF.

The CDR3 sequence: CASSVEAGGPLREQYF. The CDR3 DNA reads TGTGCCAGCAGCGTAGAAGCGGGGGGGCCATTACGCGAGCAGTACTTC. This rearrangement joins TRBV9 to TRBJ2-7, with 10 bases matching TRBD2. With V trimmed by 0 bases and J by 6 bases, 9 bases remained unmatched. The CDR3 is 16 residues long. The germline V gene encodes CDR1 SGDLS and CDR2 YYNGEE.

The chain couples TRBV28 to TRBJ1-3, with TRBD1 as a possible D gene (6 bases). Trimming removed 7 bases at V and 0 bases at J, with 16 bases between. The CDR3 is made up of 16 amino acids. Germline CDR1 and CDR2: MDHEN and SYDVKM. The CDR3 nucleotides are TGTGCCAGCACCAGCCCGACAGGAACCTCTGGAAACACCATATATTTT. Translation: CASTSPTGTSGNTIYF.

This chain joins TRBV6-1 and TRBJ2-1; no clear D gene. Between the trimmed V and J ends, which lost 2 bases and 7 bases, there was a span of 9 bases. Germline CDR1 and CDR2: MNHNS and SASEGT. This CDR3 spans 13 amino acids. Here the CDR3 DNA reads TGTGCCAGCAGTGAACCTAGTTTTAATGAGCAGTTCTTC. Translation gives CASSEPSFNEQFF.

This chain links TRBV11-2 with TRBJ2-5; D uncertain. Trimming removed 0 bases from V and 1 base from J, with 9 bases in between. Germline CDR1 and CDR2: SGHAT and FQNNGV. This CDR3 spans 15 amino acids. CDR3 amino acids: CASSLDPGIQETQYF. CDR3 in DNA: TGTGCCAGCAGCTTAGATCCGGGCATCCAAGAGACCCAGTACTTC.

CDR3 nucleotides: TGCGCCAGCTACTACTCCTATAATTCACCCCTCCACTTT. Protein product: CASYYSYNSPLHF. The chain links TRBV10-2 to TRBJ1-6; no definite D call. The V gene lost 8 bases and the J gene lost 0 bases, with 5 bases spanning the gap. CDR3 length: 13 residues. Germline lookup yields CDR1 WSHSY and CDR2 SAAADI.

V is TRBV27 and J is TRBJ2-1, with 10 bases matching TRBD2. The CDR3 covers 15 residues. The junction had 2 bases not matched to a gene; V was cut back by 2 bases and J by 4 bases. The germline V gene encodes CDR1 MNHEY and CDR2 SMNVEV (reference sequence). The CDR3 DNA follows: TGTGCCAGCAGTTTAACTAGCGGGATATACAATGAGCAGTTCTTC. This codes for CASSLTSGIYNEQFF.

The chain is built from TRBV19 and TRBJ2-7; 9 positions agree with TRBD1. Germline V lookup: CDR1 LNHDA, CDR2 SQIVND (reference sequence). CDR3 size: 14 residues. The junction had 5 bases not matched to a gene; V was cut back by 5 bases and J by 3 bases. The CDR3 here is CASSSRDRVYEQYF. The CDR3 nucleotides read TGTGCCAGTAGTTCCCGGGACAGGGTCTACGAGCAGTACTTC.

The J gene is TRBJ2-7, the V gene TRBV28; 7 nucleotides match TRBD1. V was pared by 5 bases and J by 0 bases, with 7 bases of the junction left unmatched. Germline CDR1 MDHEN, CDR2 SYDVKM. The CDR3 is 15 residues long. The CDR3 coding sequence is TGTGCCAGCAGTAATACAGGGGTTGGCTCCTACGAGCAGTACTTC. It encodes CASSNTGVGSYEQYF.

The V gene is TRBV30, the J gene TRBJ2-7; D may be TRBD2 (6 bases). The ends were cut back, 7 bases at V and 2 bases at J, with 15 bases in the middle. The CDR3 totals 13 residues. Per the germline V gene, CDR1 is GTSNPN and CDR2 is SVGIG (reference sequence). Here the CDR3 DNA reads TGTGCCTTGATGGGGGGATTAACCTACGAGCAGTACTTC. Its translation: CALMGGLTYEQYF.

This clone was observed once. CDR3 sequence reads: CASSLKATSTDTQYF. The DNA of the CDR3 is TGTGCCAGCAGCTTAAAGGCTACTAGCACAGATACGCAGTATTTT. The chain recombines TRBV7-3 with TRBJ2-3; D not resolved. The CDR3 has 15 amino acids. Germline V gives CDR1 SGHTA, CDR2 FQGTGA. The ends were cut back, 1 base at V and 0 bases at J, with 8 bases in the middle.

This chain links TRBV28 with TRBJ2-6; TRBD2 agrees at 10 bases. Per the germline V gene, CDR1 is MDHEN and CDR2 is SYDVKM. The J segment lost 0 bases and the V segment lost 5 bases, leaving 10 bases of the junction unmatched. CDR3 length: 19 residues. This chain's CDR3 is CASSPSGLAVVSGANVLTF. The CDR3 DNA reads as TGTGCCAGCAGTCCATCAGGACTAGCGGTTGTCTCTGGGGCCAACGTCCTGACTTTC.

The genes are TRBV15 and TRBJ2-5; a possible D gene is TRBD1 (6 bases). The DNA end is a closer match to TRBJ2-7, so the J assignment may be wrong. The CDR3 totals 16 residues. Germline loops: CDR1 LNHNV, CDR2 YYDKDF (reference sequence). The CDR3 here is CATSRDVSGTTYEQYF. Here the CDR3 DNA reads TGTGCCACCAGCAGAGATGTTAGTGGGACAACCTACGAGCAGTACTTC.

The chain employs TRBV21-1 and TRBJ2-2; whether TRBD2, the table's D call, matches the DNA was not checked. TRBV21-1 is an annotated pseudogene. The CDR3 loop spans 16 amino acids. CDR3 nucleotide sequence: TGTGCCAGCAGCATCTCGGGATTCCCGGCCACCGGGGAGCTGTTTTTT. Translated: CASSISGFPATGELFF.